The rows below give T cell receptor beta chains drawn from one sample of a study of cytomegalovirus exposure and HLA in healthy donors. Sequencing was performed with immunoSEQ multiplex PCR; in TCRdb, only in-frame clones are kept and a portion is missing. Here the sample spans about 260,000 clones, roughly 87% being singletons. The sequenced sample was PBMCs. These receptors all come from a young woman in good health and CMV-seronegative. The CDR3 runs from the conserved cysteine through the conserved F or W. A D gene is named only where the DNA matches it firmly. Where a row states a size, it is once, few, many or the class of an expanded clone; other rows omit it.

TRBD2	TRBJ2-2	-	TRBV5-1	CASASGANTGELFF	TGCGCCAGCGCTAGCGGGGCGAACACCGGGGAGCTGTTTTTT
-	TRBJ2-7	-	TRBV4-3	CASSQGLSYEQYF	TGCGCCAGCAGCCAGGGACTGAGCTACGAGCAGTACTTC
TRBD2	TRBJ2-3	-	TRBV2	CASSGGEGFDTQYF	TGTGCCAGCAGTGGGGGGGAGGGGTTCGATACGCAGTATTTT
-	TRBJ2-7	once	TRBV30	CAWSVFVDYEQYF	TGTGCCTGGAGTGTATTTGTAGACTACGAGCAGTACTTC
-	TRBJ2-7	-	TRBV5-1	CASSWAGPYEQYF	TGCGCCAGCAGCTGGGCAGGCCCCTACGAGCAGTACTTC
-	TRBJ2-1	-	TRBV4-1	CASSQGHNEQFF	TGCGCCAGCAGCCAAGGACACAATGAGCAGTTCTTC
-	TRBJ1-3	-	TRBV30	CAWSRNTIYF	TGTGCCTGGAGCCGAAACACCATATATTTT
TRBD2	TRBJ2-1	-	TRBV27	CASSLSGSGTYNEQFF	TGTGCCAGCAGTTTATCAGGCAGCGGGACCTACAATGAGCAGTTCTTC
-	TRBJ1-1	-	TRBV4-3	CASSQDWGTEAFF	TGCGCCAGCAGCCAAGATTGGGGTACTGAAGCTTTCTTT
TRBD2	TRBJ2-2	-	TRBV4-1	CASSQDWEGGELFF	TGCGCCAGCAGCCAAGATTGGGAGGGCGGGGAGCTGTTTTTT
-	TRBJ2-3	-	TRBV11-3	CASSSASLAERSTDTQYF	TGTGCCAGCAGCTCGGCATCGTTAGCGGAACGTAGCACAGATACGCAGTATTTT
-	TRBJ2-5	-	TRBV6-5	CASSSTRGRQETQYF	TGTGCCAGCAGCTCTACAAGGGGACGGCAAGAGACCCAGTACTTC
TRBD2	TRBJ2-1	-	TRBV12-5	CASGSLPDGTSAYNEQFF	TGTGCTAGTGGTTCTCTACCCGACGGGACTAGCGCTTACAATGAGCAGTTCTTC
TRBD1	TRBJ1-5	-	TRBV28	CASSLYGQGAWQPQHF	TGTGCCAGCAGTTTATATGGTCAGGGGGCTTGGCAGCCCCAGCATTTT
TRBD1	TRBJ2-5	-	TRBV5-6	CASSPGQGAMYQETQYF	TGTGCCAGCAGTCCGGGACAGGGGGCGATGTACCAAGAGACCCAGTACTTC
-	TRBJ1-4	-	TRBV28	CASSSTETTNEKLFF	TGTGCCAGCAGTTCCACAGAGACAACTAATGAAAAACTGTTTTTT
-	TRBJ2-7	-	TRBV27	CASMGQGFAEQYF	TGTGCCAGCATGGGGCAGGGGTTCGCCGAGCAGTACTTC
-	TRBJ1-4	-	TRBV9	CASSVAGGGTEKLFF	TGTGCCAGCAGCGTAGCGGGAGGGGGGACCGAAAAACTGTTTTTT
TRBD2	TRBJ2-5	-	TRBV7-3	CASSLTGGYQETQYF	TGTGCCAGCAGCTTAACGGGGGGGTACCAAGAGACCCAGTACTTC
TRBD1	TRBJ2-6	-	TRBV4-3	CASSQGTGVGANVLTF	TGCGCCAGCAGCCAAGGTACAGGGGTAGGGGCCAACGTCCTGACTTTC
-	TRBJ2-3	-	TRBV27	CASSLTYNTDTQYF	TGTGCCAGCAGTTTAACGTACAACACAGATACGCAGTATTTT
-	TRBJ2-1	-	TRBV19	CASSITHRNEQFF	TGTGCCAGTAGTATTACCCATCGGAATGAGCAGTTCTTC
-	TRBJ2-1	-	TRBV29-1	CSAGGLLEGHPNEQFF	TGCAGCGCAGGGGGGTTATTAGAGGGGCACCCCAATGAGCAGTTCTTC
TRBD2	TRBJ2-5	-	TRBV9	CASSAGLAGVETQYF	TGTGCCAGCAGCGCGGGACTAGCGGGAGTGGAGACCCAGTACTTC
-	TRBJ2-2	-	TRBV25-1	CASSEGTDNTGELFF	TGTGCCAGCAGTGAGGGAACAGATAACACCGGGGAGCTGTTTTTT
-	TRBJ2-3	-	TRBV19	CASSMTSTDTQYF	TGTGCCAGTAGTATGACCAGCACAGATACGCAGTATTTT
TRBD2	TRBJ2-5	-	TRBV7-2	CASSAGGGETQYF	TGTGCCAGCAGCGCGGGAGGGGGAGAGACCCAGTACTTC
-	TRBJ2-7	-	TRBV7-2	CASSLGPSADLYEQYF	TGTGCCAGCAGTTTAGGGCCATCTGCGGACCTCTACGAGCAGTACTTC
-	TRBJ2-1	-	TRBV10-3	CATGGLADNEQFF	TGTGCCACGGGGGGCCTAGCTGATAATGAGCAGTTCTTC
TRBD2	TRBJ2-1	-	TRBV7-9	CASSLVLAGDHNEQFF	TGTGCCAGCAGCTTAGTTCTAGCGGGAGATCACAATGAGCAGTTCTTC
TRBD1	TRBJ2-2	-	TRBV11-2	CASTDLGQANTGELFF	TGTGCCAGCACCGATCTGGGACAGGCGAACACCGGGGAGCTGTTTTTT
-	TRBJ1-1	-	TRBV27	CASRLGNTEAFF	TGTGCCAGCAGGTTGGGGAACACTGAAGCTTTCTTT
-	TRBJ2-5	few	TRBV11-2	CASRGLAETQYF	TGTGCCAGCAGGGGGCTTGCAGAGACCCAGTACTTC
TRBD1	TRBJ2-2	-	TRBV27	CASSLSYRGVGGELFF	TGTGCCAGCAGTTTATCGTACAGGGGGGTCGGCGGGGAGCTGTTTTTT
TRBD1	TRBJ1-1	-	TRBV4-3	CASSYSDRGNTEAFF	TGCGCCAGCAGCTACTCGGACAGGGGTAACACTGAAGCTTTCTTT
-	TRBJ1-2	-	TRBV28	CASSSGDYGYTF	TGTGCCAGCAGTTCGGGGGACTATGGCTACACCTTC
-	TRBJ2-7	-	TRBV30	CAWSTASYEQYF	TGTGCCTGGAGTACAGCTTCCTACGAGCAGTACTTC
-	TRBJ1-4	-	TRBV28	CATSRGGQWQKLFF	TGTGCCACCTCACGGGGGGGCCAATGGCAAAAACTGTTTTTT
TRBD1	TRBJ1-5	-	TRBV15	CATSSRDRGLSQPQHF	TGTGCCACCAGCAGCCGGGACAGGGGGCTCAGTCAGCCCCAGCATTTT
TRBD1	TRBJ2-1	-	TRBV5-1	CASSWTGTGMYNEQFF	TGCGCCAGCAGCTGGACCGGGACAGGGATGTACAATGAGCAGTTCTTC
-	TRBJ2-3	-	TRBV29-1	CSVEVGTDTQYF	TGCAGCGTTGAAGTCGGGACAGATACGCAGTATTTT